This T cell receptor (beta chain) originates from a study of shared clonotypes between healthy human individuals. Findings and caveats of the study: Few donors restricted represented genetic and exposure-history diversity.

The naive CD8 population came from CD45RO-negative cells selected for CCR7, without terminally differentiated effector memory CD45RA+ cells. Authors' data handling: ImmunoSEQ sequences covered only the junction and lacked quality scores; filtering therefore differed. Measured with immunoSEQ multiplex PCR; TCRdb has only the in-frame clones, and not every one. For V, J and clone size, that table is used; D and trimming come from the DNA. The sample lists approximately 840,000 clones, about 96% occurring once. A remark on this clone: Antigen unknown.

This CDR3 has 14 amino acids. Germline V gene data show CDR1 as MGHRA and CDR2 as YSYEKL. The V gene lost 0 bases and the J gene lost 6 bases, with 11 bases spanning the gap. The sample comprised naive CD8+ T cells sorted from blood. The sequence was collected from a man aged 25 to 40 in good health. The chain employs TRBV4-1 and TRBJ2-5, with D possibly matching TRBD2 (6 bases). CDR3 nucleotides: TGCGCCAGCAGCCAAGATTCAGGAGGGCAGACCCAGTACTTC. As protein: CASSQDSGGQTQYF.